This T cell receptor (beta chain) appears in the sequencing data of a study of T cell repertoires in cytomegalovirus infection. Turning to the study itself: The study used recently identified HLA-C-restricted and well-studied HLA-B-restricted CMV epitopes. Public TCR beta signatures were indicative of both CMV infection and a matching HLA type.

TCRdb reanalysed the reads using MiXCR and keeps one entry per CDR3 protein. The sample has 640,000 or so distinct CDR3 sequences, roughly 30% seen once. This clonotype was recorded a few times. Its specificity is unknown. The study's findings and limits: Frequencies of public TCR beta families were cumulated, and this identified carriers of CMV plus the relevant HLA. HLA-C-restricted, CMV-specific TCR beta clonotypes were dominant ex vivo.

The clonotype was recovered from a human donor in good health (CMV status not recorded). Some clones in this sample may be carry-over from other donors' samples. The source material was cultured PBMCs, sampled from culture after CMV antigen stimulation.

The DNA for the CDR3 is TGCGCCAGCAGCCAAGATTGGATCCGGGACACACGAAGGGAGACCCAGTACTTC. It translates to CASSQDWIRDTRRETQYF. This chain links TRBV4-1 with TRBJ2-5; possibly TRBD1 for D (6 bases). This CDR3 has 18 residues. The V end was cut by 0 bases, the J end by 5 bases, with 22 bases between. Looked up from germline, CDR1 is MGHRA and CDR2 is YSYEKL.